These 4 T cell receptor beta chains came from one sample sequenced in a study of T cells after yellow fever vaccination. TCRdb ran MiXCR on the 5' RACE reads and lists one entry per CDR3 protein. This sample has roughly 500,000 distinct CDR3 sequences, with about a fifth found just once. Sequenced material: PBMCs, taken 15 days after the yellow fever booster vaccination. The receptors here all came from a man younger than 40 who received the YFV17D yellow fever vaccine.

This clonotype was recorded a few times. The chain uses TRBV29-1 and TRBJ2-7; D is unresolved. This CDR3 has 13 amino acids. From germline, CDR1 is SQVTM and CDR2 ANQGSEA. Deletions cut 3 bases from V and 0 bases from J, with 9 bases between. DNA for the CDR3: TGCAGCGTTGAGGATCCGGCCTCCTACGAGCAGTACTTC. This translates into CSVEDPASYEQYF.

This clonotype was seen only a few times. This chain joins TRBV10-1 and TRBJ2-1; 15 bases align to TRBD2. This CDR3 has 15 amino acids. CDR1 and CDR2 (germline): WNHNN, SYGVQD (reference sequence). V lost 4 bases and J lost 8; bases outside the gene matches: 3. CDR3 sequence reads: CASSGGLAGGHEQFF. The CDR3 DNA is TGCGCCAGCAGTGGGGGACTAGCGGGAGGCCATGAGCAGTTCTTC.

This clonotype was counted only a few times. The CDR3 DNA reads as TGCAGCGTTGAGCAGGCTTATGGCTACACCTTC. This sequence encodes CSVEQAYGYTF. The chain is built from TRBV29-1 and TRBJ1-2; no clear D. The germline gives CDR1 SQVTM, CDR2 ANQGSEA. Deletions cut 3 bases from V and 5 bases from J, with 7 bases between. This CDR3 comprises 11 residues.

The V and J genes are TRBV2 and TRBJ2-7, with TRBD2 matching over 13 bases. The CDR3 runs 13 residues. In germline, CDR1 is SNHLY, CDR2 FYNNEI. Germline trimming cut 10 bases from V and 8 bases from J; bases unmatched to any gene: 8. CDR3 protein: CATTGTSGTQQYF. CDR3 DNA: TGTGCCACCACCGGGACTAGCGGGACCCAGCAGTACTTC.